These 26 T cell receptor beta chains came from one sample sequenced in a study of T cell changes during pregnancy in multiple sclerosis. Generated by immunoSEQ multiplex PCR, the TCRdb table keeps only in-frame clones and is missing some. This table holds tens of thousands of clones, 80% to 95% found once. The material was CD8+ T cells from peripheral blood mononuclear cells, obtained in the first trimester of pregnancy. These receptors all come from a female donor with multiple sclerosis, enrolled in a pregnancy study.

CDR3 sequence (DNA): TGTGCCAGTAGTATGGGAGGCAGGGCCCCGTATTTT. Residues: CASSMGGRAPYF. V is TRBV19 and J is TRBJ2-3; possible D gene TRBD2, 6 bases. The ends were cut back, 3 bases at V and 14 bases at J, with 15 bases in the middle. Germline CDR1 and CDR2: LNHDA and SQIVND (reference sequence). This CDR3 has 12 amino acids.

V and J are TRBV5-1 and TRBJ2-3, with TRBD2 matching over 9 bases. Trimming took 0 bases from V and 4 from J; bases not matched to a gene: 9. This CDR3 region has 17 residues. Per the germline V gene, CDR1 is SGHRS and CDR2 is YFSETQ. This CDR3 reads CASSLVVVAGGPDTQYF. CDR3 nucleotide sequence: TGCGCCAGCAGCTTGGTTGTGGTCGCGGGGGGGCCAGATACGCAGTATTTT.

The chain combines TRBV9 with TRBJ2-7, with 11 bases lining up with TRBD1. There are 15 residues in the CDR3. The J segment lost 1 base and the V segment lost 4 bases, leaving 4 bases of the junction unmatched. The germline gives CDR1 SGDLS, CDR2 YYNGEE. CDR3 sequence: CASSQGTGGSYEQYF. DNA for the CDR3: TGTGCCAGCAGCCAAGGGACAGGGGGTTCCTACGAGCAGTACTTC. The complete variable domain, with remaining parts taken from reference TRBV9 and TRBJ2-7, reads DSGVTQTPKHLITATGQRVTLRCSPRSGDLSVYWYQQSLDQGLQFLIQYYNGEERAKGNILERFSAQQFPDLHSELNLSSLELGDSALYFCASSQGTGGSYEQYFGPGTRLTVT.

The genes are TRBV5-4 and TRBJ2-2; 7 positions match TRBD1. The CDR3 runs 17 residues. The ends lost 3 bases at V and 3 bases at J; junction bases unmatched: 11. The V gene's germline CDR1 is SGHNT and CDR2 YYREEE (reference sequence). The CDR3: CASSSGNPQGDTGELFF. Here the CDR3 DNA reads TGTGCCAGCAGCTCCGGGAACCCTCAGGGGGACACCGGGGAGCTGTTTTTT.

This clone occurred a few times. The rearrangement uses TRBV2 and TRBJ2-5; 11 nucleotides agree with TRBD2. CDR3 length equals 15 residues. Germline V gives CDR1 SNHLY, CDR2 FYNNEI. V was pared by 4 bases and J by 1 base, with 2 bases of the junction left unmatched. The CDR3 DNA is TGTGCCAGCAGTGCCGGGACTAGCGGCCAAGAGACCCAGTACTTC. Its translation is CASSAGTSGQETQYF.

This clone was detected a few times. The chain carries TRBV25-1 and TRBJ2-7; D possibly corresponds to TRBD1 (5 bases). Germline values: CDR1 MGHDK, CDR2 SYGVNS. V gave up 3 bases and J gave up 4 bases, with 10 bases separating them. The CDR3 spans 13 residues. The DNA of the CDR3 is TGTGCCAGCAGTGACTTGGCAGGGTACGAGCAGTACTTC. Its translation: CASSDLAGYEQYF.

The chain is built from TRBV5-1 and TRBJ2-1, with 12 bases aligning to TRBD2. Germline V gives CDR1 SGHRS, CDR2 YFSETQ. The CDR3 runs to 16 residues. With 0 bases clipped from V and 9 bases from J, the junction kept 7 bases outside the gene matches. The CDR3 region is CASSLDVSSGGAEQFF. CDR3 coding DNA: TGCGCCAGCAGCTTGGATGTGTCTAGCGGGGGGGCTGAGCAGTTCTTC.

J is TRBJ1-2 and V is TRBV4-1; 7 bases are a match to TRBD1. This CDR3 spans 15 amino acids. CDR1 is MGHRA, CDR2 YSYEKL, per germline. Trimming removed 4 bases from V and 5 bases from J; junction bases left unmatched: 10. The CDR3 DNA reads TGCGCCAGCAGCCTGATAACCGGGACAGATTATGGCTACACCTTC. This codes for CASSLITGTDYGYTF.

This rearrangement joins TRBV7-2 to TRBJ1-3; 7 bases are a match to TRBD1. Per germline, CDR1 SGHTA and CDR2 FQGNSA. J gave up 3 bases and V 2 bases, and 7 bases lay outside the gene matches. The CDR3 contains 16 residues. In DNA, the CDR3 is TGTGCCAGCAGCTTACTTGTAGGGGGCGGTGGAAACACCATATATTTT. Translated: CASSLLVGGGGNTIYF.

The chain carries TRBV5-1 and TRBJ2-1; 8 positions match TRBD2. The CDR3 loop spans 15 amino acids. Germline CDR1 and CDR2: SGHRS and YFSETQ. The ends lost 5 bases at V and 6 bases at J; junction bases unmatched: 10. CDR3 residues: CASRQSGGDTNEQFF. As DNA, the CDR3 is TGCGCCAGCAGACAGAGCGGGGGCGATACCAATGAGCAGTTCTTC.

The table lists this clone with a count of one. The rearrangement links TRBV27 to TRBJ2-7; 9 nucleotides match TRBD1. CDR3 size: 13 residues. J lost 6 bases, V lost 5 bases, and 5 bases had no gene match. Germline V gene sequence: CDR1 MNHEY, CDR2 SMNVEV (reference sequence). CDR3 amino acids: CASSITGGSEQYF. The CDR3 region has the DNA TGTGCCAGCAGTATAACAGGGGGCTCCGAGCAGTACTTC.

This clone was detected once. This chain links TRBV5-1 with TRBJ1-1; a possible D gene is TRBD1 (5 bases). V was trimmed by 2 bases and J by 4 bases, leaving 9 bases between them. Per the germline V gene, CDR1 is SGHRS and CDR2 is YFSETQ. The CDR3 totals 13 residues. The CDR3 nucleotides are TGCGCCAGCAGCTTAGGGGATATCACTGAAGCTTTCTTT. It encodes CASSLGDITEAFF.

The chain uses TRBV19 and TRBJ1-2; D perhaps matches TRBD1 (6 bases). The germline V gene has CDR1 LNHDA and CDR2 SQIVND (reference sequence). Trimming took 5 bases from V and 3 from J, leaving 16 bases between them. This CDR3 has 15 amino acids. The CDR3 loop reads CASSAGQPDYYGYTF. The DNA for the CDR3 is TGTGCCAGTAGTGCCGGACAGCCCGATTACTATGGCTACACCTTC.

This clone came up once. The chain recombines TRBV6-1 with TRBJ1-3; unclear D gene. The V gene's germline CDR1 is MNHNS and CDR2 SASEGT. The CDR3 runs 15 residues. The V end lost 1 base, the J end lost 3 bases, and 10 bases lay between the germline ends. The CDR3 bases are TGTGCCAGCAGTGAAGGGGAGTTGAGTGGAAACACCATATATTTT. It yields the protein CASSEGELSGNTIYF.

The chain joins TRBV19 to TRBJ2-2, with 7 positions matching TRBD2. This CDR3 comprises 15 residues. With V trimmed by 7 bases and J by 1 base, 6 bases remained unmatched. Germline CDR1 and CDR2: LNHDA and SQIVND (reference sequence). The CDR3 reads CASNAIAGNTGELFF. CDR3 bases: TGTGCCAGTAATGCTATAGCGGGGAACACCGGGGAGCTGTTTTTT.

V usage is TRBV2 and J usage is TRBJ1-3; no clear D. Trimming took 2 bases from V and 2 from J, leaving 4 bases between them. CDR3 size: 13 residues. Per germline, CDR1 SNHLY and CDR2 FYNNEI. The CDR3: CASSESAGNTIYF. CDR3 in DNA: TGTGCCAGCAGTGAATCAGCTGGAAACACCATATATTTT.

This chain uses TRBV19 with TRBJ1-5, with a tentative D call TRBD1 (6 bases). The germline V gene has CDR1 LNHDA and CDR2 SQIVND (reference sequence). The germline V and J ends were trimmed by 3 bases and 4 bases, with 16 bases remaining between them. This CDR3 region has 16 residues. CDR3 sequence: CASSMPRGGENQPQHF. CDR3 DNA sequence: TGTGCCAGTAGTATGCCCCGGGGGGGCGAGAATCAGCCCCAGCATTTT.

This sequence joins TRBV11-2 and TRBJ1-2, with a possible D match to TRBD1 (6 bases). The CDR3 extends over 14 amino acids. CDR1 is SGHAT, CDR2 FQNNGV, per germline. Trimming removed 5 bases at V and 6 bases at J, with 16 bases between. The CDR3 here is CASSPRQEENGYTF. CDR3 in DNA: TGTGCCAGCAGCCCCCGACAGGAGGAGAATGGCTACACCTTC.

The chain carries TRBV19 and TRBJ1-1; D not certain. From germline, CDR1 is LNHDA and CDR2 SQIVND (reference sequence). This CDR3 contains 14 residues. Between the trimmed V and J ends, which lost 6 bases and 0 bases, there was a span of 11 bases. In DNA form, the CDR3 reads TGTGCCAGTAGCCGACTCGGGGTGAACACTGAAGCTTTCTTT. It translates to CASSRLGVNTEAFF.

In DNA, the CDR3 is TGTGCCAGTAGGCCCAGGGGAGGGGAGACCCAGTACTTC. It is translated as CASRPRGGETQYF. The chain joins TRBV19 to TRBJ2-5, with a tentative D call TRBD2 (7 bases). The V end lost 6 bases, the J end lost 5 bases, and 13 bases lay between the germline ends. Germline V gene lookup returns CDR1 LNHDA and CDR2 SQIVND (reference sequence). This CDR3 region has 13 residues. The variable domain in full, completed from reference TRBV19 and TRBJ2-5, reads DGGITQSPKYLFRKEGQNVTLSCEQNLNHDAMYWYRQDPGQGLRLIYYSQIVNDFQKGDIAEGYSVSREKKESFPLTVTSAQKNPTAFYLCASRPRGGETQYFGPGTRLLVL.

The J gene is TRBJ1-1, the V gene TRBV6-1, with unresolved D. The V end was cut by 7 bases, the J end by 4 bases, with 4 bases between. The CDR3 length is 10 residues. In germline, CDR1 is MNHNS, CDR2 SASEGT. The CDR3 nucleotides read TGTGCCAGCATCCTCACTGAAGCTTTCTTT. Translated: CASILTEAFF.

The chain joins TRBV6-6 to TRBJ2-7; possibly TRBD2 for D (6 bases). Germline CDR1 MNHNY, CDR2 SVGAGI (reference sequence). The CDR3 runs to 13 residues. Trimming removed 2 bases at V and 2 bases at J, with 7 bases between. The CDR3 reads CASSYRGAYEQYF. The CDR3 region has the DNA TGTGCCAGCAGTTACCGCGGGGCCTACGAGCAGTACTTC.

The chain is built from TRBV5-1 and TRBJ1-2, with D perhaps TRBD1 (5 bases). The V and J ends lost 3 bases and 8 bases respectively, with 14 bases between them. This CDR3 region has 13 residues. Germline V gene lookup returns CDR1 SGHRS and CDR2 YFSETQ. The CDR3, as DNA: TGCGCCAGCAGCTCCGGGCAGGGCTGGGGCTACACCTTC. It encodes CASSSGQGWGYTF.

The CDR3 bases are TGTGCCAGCTCACCTCCGGGTTCCTTTCACGAGCAGTACTTC. Translated, it gives CASSPPGSFHEQYF. V and J are TRBV18 and TRBJ2-7, with D unresolved. The CDR3 contains 14 residues. From germline, CDR1 is KGHSH and CDR2 LQKENI. The V end lost 3 bases, the J end lost 5 bases, and 14 bases lay between the germline ends.

The chain is built from TRBV5-1 and TRBJ1-2; 8 bases fit TRBD1. Looked up from germline, CDR1 is SGHRS and CDR2 is YFSETQ. V trimming: 0 bases; J trimming: 7 bases; junction bases outside the gene matches: 8. The CDR3 runs to 15 residues. The CDR3 coding sequence is TGCGCCAGCAGCTTGGCGTCAGGGGGCGCGTCTGGCTACACCTTC. Translating gives CASSLASGGASGYTF.

The chain uses TRBV5-1 and TRBJ2-7; D uncertain. Germline CDR1 is SGHRS and CDR2 is YFSETQ. The CDR3 consists of 13 residues. The V end lost 0 bases, the J end lost 5 bases, and 9 bases lay between the germline ends. CDR3: CASSLADRDEQYF. CDR3 coding DNA: TGCGCCAGCAGCTTGGCCGATCGGGACGAGCAGTACTTC. The entire variable domain, with the rest obtained from reference TRBV5-1 and TRBJ2-7, is as follows: KAGVTQTPRYLIKTRGQQVTLSCSPISGHRSVSWYQQTPGQGLQFLFEYFSETQRNKGNFPGRFSGRQFSNSRSEMNVSTLELGDSALYLCASSLADRDEQYFGPGTRLTVT.